This passage covers 25 T cell receptor beta chains from one sample sequenced in a study of T cells after yellow fever vaccination. A single record per CDR3 protein comes from TCRdb applying MiXCR to the 5' RACE reads. This sample yields some 260,000 distinct CDR3 sequences, of which roughly 5.6% are seen a single time; around 3.3% belongs to the top ten. The material sequenced was CD4+ T cells sorted from PBMCs, taken on the day of the yellow fever booster vaccination. Receptors were obtained from a man younger than 30 who received the YFV17D yellow fever vaccine.

This clonotype showed up many times. This sequence joins TRBV7-2 and TRBJ1-5; D ambiguous. CDR1 SGHTA and CDR2 FQGNSA come from the germline V gene. V lost 1 base to trimming and J lost 7 bases, with 14 bases between them. The CDR3 consists of 15 residues. The CDR3 bases are TGTGCCAGCAGCTTAGTTCTGGGGTTGGGGCAGCCCCAGCATTTT. Its protein product is CASSLVLGLGQPQHF.

The chain combines TRBV9 with TRBJ2-3; D ambiguous. Trimming removed 8 bases at V and 3 bases at J, with 22 bases between. CDR1 is SGDLS, CDR2 YYNGEE, per germline. CDR3 size: 16 residues. CDR3 amino acids: CASSSAGHRETDTQYF. In DNA, the CDR3 is TGTGCCAGTTCCTCCGCCGGGCATAGGGAAACAGATACGCAGTATTTT.

This clonotype was counted at least ten times. The chain carries TRBV12-3 or TRBV12-4 and TRBJ1-6, with 9 bases aligning to TRBD1. The CDR3 totals 12 residues. V trimming: 6 bases; J trimming: 10 bases; junction bases outside the gene matches: 1. In nucleotides, the CDR3 is TGTGCCAGCAGGGGACAGGGCTCACCCCTCCACTTT. This gives the protein CASRGQGSPLHF.

This clonotype appeared a few times. The chain recombines TRBV7-2 with TRBJ1-5, with D perhaps matching TRBD1 (6 bases). The CDR3 runs to 14 residues. CDR1 and CDR2 from the germline V gene are SGHTA and FQGNSA. V shed 3 bases and J shed 5 bases, with 11 bases lying between them. CDR3 protein: CASSLQDSYQPQHF. The CDR3 region has the DNA TGTGCCAGCAGCTTGCAGGACAGTTATCAGCCCCAGCATTTT.

The genes are TRBV6-1 and TRBJ2-5; TRBD1 matches at 11 bases. Trimming took 7 bases from V and 5 from J; bases not matched to a gene: 9. The CDR3 extends over 15 amino acids. The germline V gene has CDR1 MNHNS and CDR2 SASEGT. CDR3 residues: CASILRDRGSETQYF. The DNA of the CDR3 is TGTGCCAGCATCCTCCGGGACAGGGGGTCGGAGACCCAGTACTTC.

This clonotype was recorded many times. The chain employs TRBV7-9 and TRBJ2-7; D gene ambiguous. The CDR3 has 14 amino acids. Deletions cut 1 base from V and 0 bases from J, with 7 bases between. Germline CDR1 SEHNR, CDR2 FQNEAQ (reference sequence). Here the CDR3 DNA reads TGTGCCAGCAGCTTAGATCAGAACTCCTACGAGCAGTACTTC. It yields the protein CASSLDQNSYEQYF.

This clonotype was detected many times. The chain is built from TRBV7-2 and TRBJ2-7; TRBD1 is a possible D gene (6 bases). CDR3 size: 13 residues. Per germline, CDR1 SGHTA and CDR2 FQGNSA. The V gene lost 5 bases and the J gene lost 9 bases, with 17 bases spanning the gap. CDR3 sequence: CASSAHRDTGQYV. The CDR3 nucleotides are TGTGCCAGCAGCGCACACCGGGACACCGGGCAGTACGTC.

This clonotype was counted between two and nine times. The chain combines TRBV12-5 with TRBJ1-1; 8 bases are shared with TRBD1. The ends lost 3 bases at V and 8 bases at J; junction bases unmatched: 14. The CDR3 length is 16 residues. CDR1 LGHNT and CDR2 FRNRAP come from the germline V gene. CDR3: CASGLGQGGIKKEAFF. The CDR3 DNA reads TGTGCTAGTGGTTTAGGACAGGGCGGAATTAAGAAGGAAGCTTTCTTT.

At least ten counts were recorded for this clonotype. DNA of the CDR3: TGCGCCAGCAGCCAAGGAGCTCGGGCCGGGTTTAACACTGAAGCTTTCTTT. Its protein product is CASSQGARAGFNTEAFF. V and J are TRBV4-1 and TRBJ1-1; D is unclear. V was pared by 1 base and J by 2 bases, with 17 bases between. The CDR3 covers 17 residues. CDR1 and CDR2 from the germline V gene are MGHRA and YSYEKL.

This clonotype was seen a few times. The J gene is TRBJ1-1, the V gene TRBV5-1, with D perhaps matching TRBD1 (5 bases). Germline CDR1 SGHRS, CDR2 YFSETQ. V lost 4 bases to trimming and J lost 1 base, with 17 bases between them. The CDR3 runs 16 residues. The CDR3 coding sequence is TGCGCCAGCAGCCCCGGATGGGGGGATGCGAACACTGAAGCTTTCTTT. This codes for CASSPGWGDANTEAFF.

Ten or more counts support this clonotype. The chain links TRBV5-1 to TRBJ2-3; D remains unclear. Looked up from germline, CDR1 is SGHRS and CDR2 is YFSETQ. The ends were cut back, 0 bases at V and 2 bases at J, with 10 bases in the middle. The CDR3 loop spans 15 amino acids. The CDR3 reads CASSLGQTLTDTQYF. The CDR3 coding sequence is TGCGCCAGCAGCTTGGGGCAGACTCTCACAGATACGCAGTATTTT.

This clonotype was counted ten times or more. The J gene is TRBJ2-4, the V gene TRBV7-3; D might be TRBD1 (6 bases). The CDR3 spans 17 residues. Germline CDR1 reads SGHTA; CDR2 reads FQGTGA. V gave up 4 bases and J gave up 0 bases, with 16 bases separating them. The CDR3 nucleotides are TGTGCCAGCAGCTCAACACAGGGAAACACAGCCAAAAACATTCAGTACTTC. Protein: CASSSTQGNTAKNIQYF.

This clonotype appeared many times. The V and J genes are TRBV5-4 and TRBJ2-7, with D tentatively TRBD1 (5 bases). The ends were cut back, 0 bases at V and 3 bases at J, with 13 bases in the middle. CDR3 length: 15 residues. CDR1 is SGHNT and CDR2 is YYREEE in the germline V gene (reference sequence). For the CDR3, the DNA is TGTGCCAGCAGCTTGGGTTCGGGCAGGGACTACGAGCAGTACTTC. Translated: CASSLGSGRDYEQYF.

Many counts were recorded for this clonotype. The V gene is TRBV18, the J gene TRBJ1-6; D is perhaps TRBD1 (5 bases). This CDR3 comprises 16 residues. Germline V gene lookup returns CDR1 KGHSH and CDR2 LQKENI. Between the trimmed V and J ends, which lost 5 bases and 5 bases, there was a span of 16 bases. The CDR3 nucleotides read TGTGCCAGCTCAACCCAACGAGTGGACAATAATTCACCCCTCCACTTT. Translated: CASSTQRVDNNSPLHF. The full variable domain, with the rest looked up from reference TRBV18 and TRBJ1-6, is NAGVMQNPRHLVRRRGQEARLRCSPMKGHSHVYWYRQLPEEGLKFMVYLQKENIIDESGMPKERFSAEFPKEGPSILRIQQVVRGDSAAYFCASSTQRVDNNSPLHFGNGTRLTVT.

This clonotype has ten or more counts. The chain carries TRBV29-1 and TRBJ2-5, with TRBD1 matching 9 bases. The germline V gene encodes CDR1 SQVTM and CDR2 ANQGSEA. CDR3 length: 13 amino acids. J lost 6 bases, V lost 7 bases, and 9 bases had no gene match. The CDR3 coding sequence is TGCAGCGCAACACAGGGGGCAGGAAAGACCCAGTACTTC. Protein product: CSATQGAGKTQYF.

The chain links TRBV19 to TRBJ1-5, with D uncertain. This CDR3 is 16 amino acids long. V lost 7 bases to trimming and J lost 3 bases, with 19 bases between them. The V gene's germline CDR1 is LNHDA and CDR2 SQIVND (reference sequence). The CDR3 bases are TGTGCCAGTACCGGGAGGACTGGCGGTAACAATCAGCCCCAGCATTTT. Protein product: CASTGRTGGNNQPQHF.

This clonotype showed up just a few times. This chain uses TRBV27 with TRBJ2-7, with D unresolved. Trimming removed 5 bases from V and 3 bases from J, with 14 bases in between. Germline CDR1 is MNHEY and CDR2 is SMNVEV (reference sequence). This CDR3 contains 14 residues. The CDR3, as DNA: TGTGCCAGCAGTCCATCAGGACGGTACTACGAGCAGTACGTC. It encodes CASSPSGRYYEQYV.

A few counts support this clonotype. The J gene is TRBJ2-1, the V gene TRBV5-1; 12 bases line up with TRBD2. The V and J ends lost 3 bases and 10 bases, in that order; junction bases with no gene match: 2. The CDR3 spans 13 residues. CDR1 is SGHRS and CDR2 is YFSETQ in the germline V gene. CDR3 region: CASSSTSGGEQFF. Written as DNA, the CDR3 is TGCGCCAGCAGCTCGACTAGCGGGGGCGAGCAGTTCTTC.

This clonotype was picked up a small number of times. The chain links TRBV19 to TRBJ1-2; tentative D call: TRBD1 (6 bases). Trimming took 5 bases from V and 8 from J, leaving 27 bases between them. The CDR3 runs to 17 residues. CDR1 is LNHDA and CDR2 is SQIVND in the germline V gene (reference sequence). In DNA form, the CDR3 reads TGTGCCAGTAGTGATACCGTAATTAGGGGGAGATGGGACGGCTACACCTTC. This encodes CASSDTVIRGRWDGYTF.

This clonotype was detected only a few times. The rearrangement joins TRBV11-1 to TRBJ2-1; D is ambiguous. Germline CDR1 is SGHAT and CDR2 is FQDESV (reference sequence). CDR3 length: 16 amino acids. V was shortened by 2 bases and J by 6 bases, with 17 bases between the two germline ends. The CDR3 loop is CASSLPTSLVSNEQFF. The CDR3 DNA reads TGTGCCAGCAGCTTACCGACTTCCCTAGTCTCCAATGAGCAGTTCTTC.

The chain couples TRBV5-1 to TRBJ1-2; D not resolved. V was shortened by 0 bases and J by 5 bases, with 11 bases between the two germline ends. Germline CDR1 is SGHRS and CDR2 is YFSETQ. The length of the CDR3 is 14 residues. This CDR3 reads CASSLALGSYGYTF. The CDR3 DNA follows: TGCGCCAGCAGCTTGGCCCTAGGGAGTTATGGCTACACCTTC. Based on the CDR3 plus reference TRBV5-1 and TRBJ1-2, the full variable domain is KAGVTQTPRYLIKTRGQQVTLSCSPISGHRSVSWYQQTPGQGLQFLFEYFSETQRNKGNFPGRFSGRQFSNSRSEMNVSTLELGDSALYLCASSLALGSYGYTFGSGTRLTVV.

The chain recombines TRBV12-3 or TRBV12-4 with TRBJ1-5; 7 positions match TRBD1. V lost 5 bases, J lost 7 bases, and 5 bases stayed unmatched. The CDR3 totals 13 residues. The CDR3 loop is CASSARDSQPQHF. CDR3 bases: TGTGCCAGCAGTGCCCGGGACAGCCAGCCCCAGCATTTT.

In this sample, this clonotype turned up a few times. The chain combines TRBV29-1 with TRBJ1-2, with TRBD1 as a possible D gene (5 bases). Germline CDR1 and CDR2: SQVTM and ANQGSEA. V was trimmed by 8 bases and J by 0 bases, leaving 10 bases between them. The CDR3 spans 12 residues. The CDR3 bases are TGCAGCTCGGGGGGTACTAACTATGGCTACACCTTC. Protein product: CSSGGTNYGYTF.

This clonotype was counted ten times or more. The rearrangement uses TRBV12-3 or TRBV12-4 and TRBJ1-4; D remains unclear. The CDR3 is 15 residues long. V dropped 1 base and J dropped 2 bases, with 8 bases sitting between them. The CDR3 DNA reads TGTGCCAGCAGTTTAGTAGTTGGGACTAATGAAAAACTGTTTTTT. Translated: CASSLVVGTNEKLFF.

The V gene is TRBV5-1, the J gene TRBJ2-5, with 7 bases matching TRBD2. Germline trimming cut 4 bases from V and 4 bases from J; bases unmatched to any gene: 7. CDR3 size: 14 residues. CDR1 is SGHRS and CDR2 is YFSETQ in the germline V gene. The CDR3 DNA reads TGCGCCAGCAGCCCCGGACTAGTCGGAGAGACCCAGTACTTC. Encoded protein: CASSPGLVGETQYF.